The clone carrying this T cell receptor beta chain was seen a few times. The data stem from a study of identical twins. TCRdb fed the 5' RACE reads into MiXCR, producing one record per CDR3 protein. The sample shows approximately 470,000 distinct CDR3 sequences, 14% of them seen only once. CDR3 length: 17 residues. V lost 0 bases to trimming and J lost 0 bases; unmatched junction nucleotides: 4. The germline V gene encodes CDR1 DFQATT and CDR2 SNEGSKA (reference sequence). The data also belong to a second study, concerning yellow fever vaccine responses in identical twins.

The specimen sequenced was CD4+ T cells sorted from blood. The J gene is TRBJ2-2, the V gene TRBV20-1; 10 bases line up with TRBD2. The receptor's source is a woman under 30 in good health. CDR3 bases: TGCAGTGCTAGAGATAGGCTAGCGGGAGCGAACACCGGGGAGCTGTTTTTT. Translation: CSARDRLAGANTGELFF.